This T cell receptor beta chain comes out of a study of blood T cell repertoires in COVID-19. At the level of the study: Researchers got acute and convalescent COVID-19 samples from the United States, Italy and Spain.

In the authors' workflow: Amplification from reference gene primers served as the basis for estimated nucleated cell counts. Clones were sequenced by immunoSEQ multiplex PCR, and TCRdb holds only the in-frame ones, with some missing. The V and J calls and clone size were taken over from that table, and D and trimming were inferred from the DNA. The table includes some 90,000 clones, roughly 83% detected once. The CDR3 length is 15 residues. The TCR originated in a human donor in a cohort sampled during active COVID-19. Source material: peripheral blood. This chain connects TRBV7-5 to TRBJ2-7; the table's TRBD2 call for D was not verified on the DNA. TRBV7-5 is an annotated pseudogene. The CDR3 here is CARSLSGISSYEQYF. CDR3 bases: TGTGCCAGAAGCCTTAGCGGGATCAGCTCCTACGAGCAGTACTTC.